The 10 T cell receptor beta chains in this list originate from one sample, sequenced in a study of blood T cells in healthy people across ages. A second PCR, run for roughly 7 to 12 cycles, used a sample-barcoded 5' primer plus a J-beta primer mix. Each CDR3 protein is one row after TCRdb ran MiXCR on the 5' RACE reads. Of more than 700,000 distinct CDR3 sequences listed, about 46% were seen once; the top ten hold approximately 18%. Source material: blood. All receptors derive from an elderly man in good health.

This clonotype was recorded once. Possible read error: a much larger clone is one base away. The CDR3: CATGRDRSTDTQYF. In DNA, the CDR3 is TGTGCCACCGGCAGAGATCGGAGCACAGATACGCAGTATTTT. V usage is TRBV15 and J usage is TRBJ2-3; D is ambiguous. CDR1 and CDR2 (germline): LNHNV, YYDKDF (reference sequence). There are 14 residues in the CDR3. The full variable domain, its missing parts supplied by reference TRBV15 and TRBJ2-3, is DAMVIQNPRYQVTQFGKPVTLSCSQTLNHNVMYWYQQKSSQAPKLLFHYYDKDFNNEADTPDNFQSRRPNTSFCFLDIRSPGLGDTAMYLCATGRDRSTDTQYFGPGTRLTVL.

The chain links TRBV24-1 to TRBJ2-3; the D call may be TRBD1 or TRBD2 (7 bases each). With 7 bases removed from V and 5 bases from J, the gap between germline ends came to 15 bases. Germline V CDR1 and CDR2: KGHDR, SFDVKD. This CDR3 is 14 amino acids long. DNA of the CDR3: TGTGCCACCAGCCCAGGGGGGGGCGAAGATACGCAGTATTTT. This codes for CATSPGGGEDTQYF.

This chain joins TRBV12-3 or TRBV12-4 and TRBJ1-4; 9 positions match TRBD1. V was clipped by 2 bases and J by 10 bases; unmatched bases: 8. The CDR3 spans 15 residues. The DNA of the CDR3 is TGTGCCAGCAGTTTATTAGGGACAGGGCCGTCAAAACTGTTTTTT. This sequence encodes CASSLLGTGPSKLFF.

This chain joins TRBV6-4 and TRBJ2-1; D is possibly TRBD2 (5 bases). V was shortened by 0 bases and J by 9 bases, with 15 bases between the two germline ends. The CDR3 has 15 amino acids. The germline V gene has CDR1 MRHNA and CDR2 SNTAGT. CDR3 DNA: TGTGCCAGCAGTGACTCGAATCGGGATGATGCTGAGCAGTTCTTC. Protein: CASSDSNRDDAEQFF.

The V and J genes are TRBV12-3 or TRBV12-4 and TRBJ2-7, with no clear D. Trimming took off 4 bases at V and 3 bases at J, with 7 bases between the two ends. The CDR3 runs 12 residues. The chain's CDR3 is CASSSTLYEQYF. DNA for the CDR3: TGTGCCAGCAGTTCTACACTCTACGAGCAGTACTTC.

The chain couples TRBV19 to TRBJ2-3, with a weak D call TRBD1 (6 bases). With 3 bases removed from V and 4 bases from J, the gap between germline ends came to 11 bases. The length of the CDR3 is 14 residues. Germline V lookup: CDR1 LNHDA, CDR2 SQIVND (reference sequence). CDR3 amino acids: CASSIQGTADTQYF. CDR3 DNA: TGTGCCAGTAGTATCCAGGGGACCGCAGATACGCAGTATTTT.

CDR3 amino acids: CATSRGRPGQGASQPQHF. For the CDR3, the DNA is TGTGCCACCAGCAGGGGAAGACCGGGACAGGGGGCGAGTCAGCCCCAGCATTTT. The J gene is TRBJ1-5, the V gene TRBV15; 12 bases agree with TRBD1. The germline V gene has CDR1 LNHNV and CDR2 YYDKDF (reference sequence). The CDR3 covers 18 residues. V trimming: 3 bases; J trimming: 6 bases; junction bases outside the gene matches: 12.

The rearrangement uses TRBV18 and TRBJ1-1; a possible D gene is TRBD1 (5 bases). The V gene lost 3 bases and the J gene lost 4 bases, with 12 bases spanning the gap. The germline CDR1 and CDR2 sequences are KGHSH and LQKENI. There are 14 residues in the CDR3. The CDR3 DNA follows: TGTGCCAGCTCACCTTCGGGGGAGGGCACTGAAGCTTTCTTT. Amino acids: CASSPSGEGTEAFF.

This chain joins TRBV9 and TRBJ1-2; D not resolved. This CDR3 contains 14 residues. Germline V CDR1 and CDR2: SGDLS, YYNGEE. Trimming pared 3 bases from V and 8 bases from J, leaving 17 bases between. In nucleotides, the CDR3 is TGTGCCAGCAGCGCCGGACGGACTGGTAGAGGCTACACCTTC. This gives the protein CASSAGRTGRGYTF.

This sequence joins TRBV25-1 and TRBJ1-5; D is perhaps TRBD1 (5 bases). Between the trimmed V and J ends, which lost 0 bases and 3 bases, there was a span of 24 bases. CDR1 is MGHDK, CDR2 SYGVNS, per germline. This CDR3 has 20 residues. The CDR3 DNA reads TGTGCCAGCAGTGAATATGGGTCGGGGGAGGGTAAGGTAAACAATCAGCCCCAGCATTTT. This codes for CASSEYGSGEGKVNNQPQHF.